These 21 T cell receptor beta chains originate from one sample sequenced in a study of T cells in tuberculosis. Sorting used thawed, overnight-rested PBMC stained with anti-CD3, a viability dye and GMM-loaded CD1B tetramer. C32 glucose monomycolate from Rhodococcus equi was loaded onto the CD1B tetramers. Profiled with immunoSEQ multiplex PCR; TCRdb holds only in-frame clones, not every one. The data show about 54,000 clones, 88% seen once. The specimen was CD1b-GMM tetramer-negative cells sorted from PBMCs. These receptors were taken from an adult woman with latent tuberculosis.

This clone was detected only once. CDR3 sequence: CASSIYGLAVTTDTQYF. The CDR3 bases are TGTGCCAGCAGTATCTACGGACTAGCGGTTACCACAGATACGCAGTATTTT. The chain couples TRBV27 to TRBJ2-3, with 10 bases identical to TRBD2. The CDR3 sequence is 17 residues long. V lost 5 bases, J lost 2 bases, and 10 bases stayed unmatched. CDR1 MNHEY and CDR2 SMNVEV come from the germline V gene (reference sequence).

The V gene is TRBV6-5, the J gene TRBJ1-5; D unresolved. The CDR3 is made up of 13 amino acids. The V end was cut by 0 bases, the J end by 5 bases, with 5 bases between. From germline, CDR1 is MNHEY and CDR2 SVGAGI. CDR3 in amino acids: CASSYSSDQPQHF. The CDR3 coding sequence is TGTGCCAGCAGTTACTCGAGTGATCAGCCCCAGCATTTT.

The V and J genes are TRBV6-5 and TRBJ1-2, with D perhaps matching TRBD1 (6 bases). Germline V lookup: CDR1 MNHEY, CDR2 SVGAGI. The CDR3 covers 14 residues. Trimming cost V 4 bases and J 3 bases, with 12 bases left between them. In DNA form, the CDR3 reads TGTGCCAGCAGTTTCACGACAGGATACTATGGCTACACCTTC. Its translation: CASSFTTGYYGYTF.

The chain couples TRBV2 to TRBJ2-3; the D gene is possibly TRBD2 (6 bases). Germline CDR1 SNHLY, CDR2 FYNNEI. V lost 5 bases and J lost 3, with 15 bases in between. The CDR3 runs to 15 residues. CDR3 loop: CASSSSLASTDTQYF. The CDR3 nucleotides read TGTGCCAGCAGTAGTTCCCTAGCGTCGACAGATACGCAGTATTTT. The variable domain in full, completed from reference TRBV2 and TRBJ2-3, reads EPEVTQTPSHQVTQMGQEVILRCVPISNHLYFYWYRQILGQKVEFLVSFYNNEISEKSEIFDDQFSVERPDGSNFTLKIRSTKLEDSAMYFCASSSSLASTDTQYFGPGTRLTVL.

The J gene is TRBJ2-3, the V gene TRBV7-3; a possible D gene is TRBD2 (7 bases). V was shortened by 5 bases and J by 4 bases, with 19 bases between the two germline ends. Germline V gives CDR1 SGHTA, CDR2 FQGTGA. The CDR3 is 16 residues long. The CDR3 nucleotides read TGTGCCAGCAGCACCTTAGGGGGGGGCGTGGCAGATACGCAGTATTTT. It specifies CASSTLGGGVADTQYF.

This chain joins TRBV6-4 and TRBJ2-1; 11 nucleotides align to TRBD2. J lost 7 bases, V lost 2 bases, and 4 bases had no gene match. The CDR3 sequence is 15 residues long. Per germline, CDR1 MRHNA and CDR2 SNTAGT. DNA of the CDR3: TGTGCCAGCAGTGACCGACTAGCGGGATTTAATGAGCAGTTCTTC. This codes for CASSDRLAGFNEQFF.

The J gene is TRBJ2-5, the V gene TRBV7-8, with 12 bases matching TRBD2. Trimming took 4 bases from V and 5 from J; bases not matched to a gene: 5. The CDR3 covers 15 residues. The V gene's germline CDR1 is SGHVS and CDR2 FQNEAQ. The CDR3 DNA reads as TGTGCCAGCAGCTCACTAGCGGGAGGCCTGGAGACCCAGTACTTC. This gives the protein CASSSLAGGLETQYF.

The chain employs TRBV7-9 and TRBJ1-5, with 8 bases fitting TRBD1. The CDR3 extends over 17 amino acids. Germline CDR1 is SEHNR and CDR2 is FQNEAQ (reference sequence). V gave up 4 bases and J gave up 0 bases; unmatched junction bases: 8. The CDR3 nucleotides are TGTGCCAGCAGCTCGAACGGGACAGGAGATAGCAATCAGCCCCAGCATTTT. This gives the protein CASSSNGTGDSNQPQHF. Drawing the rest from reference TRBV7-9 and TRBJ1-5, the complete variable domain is DTGVSQNPRHKITKRGQNVTFRCDPISEHNRLYWYRQTLGQGPEFLTYFQNEAQLEKSRLLSDRFSAERPKGSFSTLEIQRTEQGDSAMYLCASSSNGTGDSNQPQHFGDGTRLSIL.

CDR3 in amino acids: CASSFPVASGRTDTQYF. CDR3 in DNA: TGTGCCAGCAGCTTCCCGGTGGCTAGCGGGAGAACAGATACGCAGTATTTT. The V gene is TRBV7-2, the J gene TRBJ2-3, with 10 bases aligning to TRBD2. This CDR3 spans 17 amino acids. V was pared by 3 bases and J by 3 bases, with 9 bases of the junction left unmatched. Germline CDR1 SGHTA, CDR2 FQGNSA.

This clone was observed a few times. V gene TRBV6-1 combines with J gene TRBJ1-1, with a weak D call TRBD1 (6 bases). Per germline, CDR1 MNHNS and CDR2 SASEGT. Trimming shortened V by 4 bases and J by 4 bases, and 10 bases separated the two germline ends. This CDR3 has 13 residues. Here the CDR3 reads CASSVVGGTEAFF. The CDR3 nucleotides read TGTGCCAGCAGTGTCGTAGGGGGCACTGAAGCTTTCTTT.

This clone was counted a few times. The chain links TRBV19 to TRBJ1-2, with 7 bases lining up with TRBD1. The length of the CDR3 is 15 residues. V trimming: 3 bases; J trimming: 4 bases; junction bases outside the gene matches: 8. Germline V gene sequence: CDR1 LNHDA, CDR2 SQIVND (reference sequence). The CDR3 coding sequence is TGTGCCAGTAGTATTCCCGGGACAGAAAGCTATGGCTACACCTTC. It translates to CASSIPGTESYGYTF.

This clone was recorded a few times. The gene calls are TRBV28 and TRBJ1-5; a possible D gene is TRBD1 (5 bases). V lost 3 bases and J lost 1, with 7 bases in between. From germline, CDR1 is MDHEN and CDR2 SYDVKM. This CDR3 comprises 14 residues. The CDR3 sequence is CASSFDRSNQPQHF. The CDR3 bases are TGTGCCAGCAGTTTTGACAGAAGCAATCAGCCCCAGCATTTT.

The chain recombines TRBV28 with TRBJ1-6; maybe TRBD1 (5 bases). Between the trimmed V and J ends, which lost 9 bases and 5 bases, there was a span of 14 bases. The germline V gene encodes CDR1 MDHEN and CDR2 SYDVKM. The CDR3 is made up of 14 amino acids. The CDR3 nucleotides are TGTGCCAGTTCCCGGGGAGGGGATAATTCACCCCTCCACTTT. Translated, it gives CASSRGGDNSPLHF. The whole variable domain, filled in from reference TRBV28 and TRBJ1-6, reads DVKVTQSSRYLVKRTGEKVFLECVQDMDHENMFWYRQDPGLGLRLIYFSYDVKMKEKGDIPEGYSVSREKKERFSLILESASTNQTSMYLCASSRGGDNSPLHFGNGTRLTVT.

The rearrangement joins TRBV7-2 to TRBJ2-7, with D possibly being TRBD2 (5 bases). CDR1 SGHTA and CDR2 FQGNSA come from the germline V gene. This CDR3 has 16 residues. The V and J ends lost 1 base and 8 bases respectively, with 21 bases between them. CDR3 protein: CASSLGLMSGPMKQYF. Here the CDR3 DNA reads TGTGCCAGCAGCTTAGGTCTCATGAGCGGACCCATGAAGCAGTACTTC.

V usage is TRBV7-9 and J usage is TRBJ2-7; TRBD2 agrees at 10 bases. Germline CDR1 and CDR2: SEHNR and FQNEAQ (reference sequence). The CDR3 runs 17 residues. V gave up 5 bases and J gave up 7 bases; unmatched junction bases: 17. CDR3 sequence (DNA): TGTGCCAGCAGCCCGAGCGGGAGGGCCAAACTTCTCGGGGAGCAGTACTTC. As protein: CASSPSGRAKLLGEQYF.

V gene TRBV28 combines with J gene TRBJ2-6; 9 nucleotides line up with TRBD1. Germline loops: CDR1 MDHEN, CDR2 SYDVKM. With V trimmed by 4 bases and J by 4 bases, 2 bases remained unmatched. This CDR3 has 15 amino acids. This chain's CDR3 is CASSYRGLGANVLTF. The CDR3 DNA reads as TGTGCCAGCAGTTACAGGGGGCTAGGGGCCAACGTCCTGACTTTC.

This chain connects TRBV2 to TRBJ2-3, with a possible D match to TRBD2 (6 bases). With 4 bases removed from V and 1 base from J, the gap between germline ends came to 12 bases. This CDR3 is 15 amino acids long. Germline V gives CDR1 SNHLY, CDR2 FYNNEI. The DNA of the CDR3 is TGTGCCAGCAGTGGACTAGGAAGCCGCACAGATACGCAGTATTTT. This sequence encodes CASSGLGSRTDTQYF. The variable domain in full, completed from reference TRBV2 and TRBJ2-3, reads EPEVTQTPSHQVTQMGQEVILRCVPISNHLYFYWYRQILGQKVEFLVSFYNNEISEKSEIFDDQFSVERPDGSNFTLKIRSTKLEDSAMYFCASSGLGSRTDTQYFGPGTRLTVL.

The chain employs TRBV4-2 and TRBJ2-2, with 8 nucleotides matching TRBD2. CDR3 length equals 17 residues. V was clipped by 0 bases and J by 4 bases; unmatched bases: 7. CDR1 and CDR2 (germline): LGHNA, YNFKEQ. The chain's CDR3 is CASSQDSAGAVTGELFF. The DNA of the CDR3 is TGTGCCAGCAGCCAAGATTCAGCGGGGGCGGTCACCGGGGAGCTGTTTTTT.

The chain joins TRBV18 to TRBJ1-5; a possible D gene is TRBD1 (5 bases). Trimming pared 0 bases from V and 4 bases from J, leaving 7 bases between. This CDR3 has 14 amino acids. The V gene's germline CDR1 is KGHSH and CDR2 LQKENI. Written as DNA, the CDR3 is TGTGCCAGCTCACCACCGGGGGGGAATCAGCCCCAGCATTTT. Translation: CASSPPGGNQPQHF.

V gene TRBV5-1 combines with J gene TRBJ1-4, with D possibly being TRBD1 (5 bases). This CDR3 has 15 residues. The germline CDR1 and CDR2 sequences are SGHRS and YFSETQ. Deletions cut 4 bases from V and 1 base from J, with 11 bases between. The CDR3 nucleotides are TGCGCCAGCAGCGAACAGGCGCTAACTAATGAAAAACTGTTTTTT. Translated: CASSEQALTNEKLFF.

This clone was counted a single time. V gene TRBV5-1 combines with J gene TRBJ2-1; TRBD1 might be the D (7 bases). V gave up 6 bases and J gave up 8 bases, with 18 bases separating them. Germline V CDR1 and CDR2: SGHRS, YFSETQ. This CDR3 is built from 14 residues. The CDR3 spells CASTGGGPTDEQFF. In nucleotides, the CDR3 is TGCGCCAGCACAGGGGGAGGTCCCACCGATGAGCAGTTCTTC.